Listed here is a single T cell receptor (beta chain). Its antigen specificity is not known. There are no base qualities to consult, and no much larger clone falls within one base. This sample was included in a study of cytomegalovirus exposure and HLA in healthy donors (dated by TCRdb to the late 2010s). Regarding the complete study: The 666 repertoires of the first cohort and the roughly 120 validation repertoires were produced on the same platform, according to a later analysis. The study aimed to test whether cataloging public T cell receptors could reveal signatures of past pathogen exposure. In addition to the first cohort of 666 subjects, a separate validation cohort of some 120 different subjects was used. To predict cytomegalovirus infection status, the study combined high-throughput TCR immunosequencing, statistical association of individual TCRs with disease status, and machine learning.

V ends up 6 bases short and J 5 bases short, with an unmatched junction base count of 12. The CDR3 contains 15 residues, cysteine and phenylalanine counted. Only the CDR3 part of the read is kept: 45 bases, read in frame from the first base. The germline V gene specifies SGHAT as CDR1 and FQNNGV as CDR2. Donors formed part of the validation cohort, which comprised 120 subjects and was distinct from the first cohort of 690 or so subjects. Overall study outcomes, separate from this receptor: It was suggested by the authors that the approach could potentially be generalized to other disease states and immunological phenotypes. The classifier was reported to diagnose cytomegalovirus status with high specificity and sensitivity in both the original cohort and the validation cohort. Of the cluster scores, roughly 95% were above 0 in a later analysis, which found that TCRs clustered in the first cohort also tended to co-occur in the 95 to 150 validation repertoires. A total of about 150 TCR beta chains were listed by the study as associated with cytomegalovirus. A few of the identified cytomegalovirus-associated TCR beta chains were confirmed in vitro to be specific for cytomegalovirus antigens. A later analysis lacked HLA typing for the validation cohort, so it scored co-occurrence in that cohort across all 110 or so repertoires. While some public TCRs were present in many individuals, most TCR sequences turned up only very rarely across donors.

Receptors were amplified or captured by the immunoSEQ multiplex PCR assay. On the authors' methods: A statistical classification framework was built for diagnosing cytomegalovirus status from the catalog of TCR beta chain sequences. TCRdb holds this immuneACCESS table with in-frame rearrangements only. Some clones are missing; in checked studies, unresolved V genes explain under half, and the rest has no known cause. V, J and clone size are those of that table, while D and trimming were read from the DNA. The sample table records tens of thousands of clones; about nine tenths of these occur just once. 2.1% of the sample is held by the ten biggest clonotypes.

The sample comprised PBMCs. This clonotype was sampled from a man aged 25 to 40 in good health and CMV-seronegative. The rearrangement combines TRBV11-2 with TRBJ1-1; 7 bases in between match TRBD1. Read as DNA, the sequence is TGTGCCAGCAGACGGAACAGGGGTAGCGTAACTGAAGCTTTCTTT. Its translation reads: CASRRNRGSVTEAFF.